This T cell receptor beta chain derives from a study of radiation and T cells in renal cell carcinoma. The time point was: blood 2 weeks post-SBRT. Described treatment: 15 Gy SBRT to primary tumor, nephrectomy 4 weeks later. Blood was sampled at baseline, 2 weeks and 4 weeks after SBRT. V shed 3 bases, J shed 0 bases, and the junction held 5 bases outside the gene matches. Germline CDR1 SGHKS, CDR2 YYEKEE (reference sequence). The CDR3 consists of 16 residues. This table comes from immunoSEQ multiplex PCR, and its TCRdb copy is limited to in-frame clones, with some not included. This sample has about 150,000 clones; 87% occur once, and the top ten carry 10% to 15%.

The sequence was obtained from a woman in her forties or fifties with renal cell carcinoma. Here the sequenced sample was blood, taken from a patient whose treatment included radiotherapy and nephrectomy. The genes are TRBV5-5 and TRBJ2-2; 7 bases fit TRBD1. This CDR3 reads CASSWNRGPNTGELFF. The CDR3 coding sequence is TGTGCCAGCAGCTGGAACAGGGGTCCGAACACCGGGGAGCTGTTTTTT. Full variable domain (remainder filled in from reference TRBV5-5 and TRBJ2-2): DAGVTQSPTHLIKTRGQQVTLRCSPISGHKSVSWYQQVLGQGPQFIFQYYEKEERGRGNFPDRFSARQFPNYSSELNVNALLLGDSALYLCASSWNRGPNTGELFFGEGSRLTVL.